These 8 T cell receptor beta chains came from one sample sequenced in a study of blood T cell repertoires in COVID-19. Generated by immunoSEQ multiplex PCR, the TCRdb table keeps only in-frame clones and is missing some. This table has around 60,000 clones, 72% appearing once. What was sequenced was peripheral blood. The receptors were sampled from a woman aged 70-85 years with COVID-19, enrolled during active disease.

The chain carries TRBV29-1 and TRBJ1-1; possible D gene TRBD1, 5 bases. The CDR3 totals 13 residues. Germline V gene sequence: CDR1 SQVTM, CDR2 ANQGSEA. The germline V and J ends were trimmed by 4 bases and 6 bases, with 15 bases remaining between them. In DNA, the CDR3 is TGCAGCGTTGCGAGCCAGGGTTTGGCTGAAGCTTTCTTT. Translating it yields CSVASQGLAEAFF.

This clone was counted a single time. The chain carries TRBV27 and TRBJ1-2; D is ambiguous. Germline CDR1 reads MNHEY; CDR2 reads SMNVEV (reference sequence). The V gene lost 2 bases and the J gene lost 7 bases, with 11 bases spanning the gap. The CDR3 contains 13 residues. The CDR3 coding sequence is TGTGCCAGCAGTTTAACCGGGGATCGTGGCTACACCTTC. Amino acids: CASSLTGDRGYTF.

This chain uses TRBV5-1 with TRBJ1-1, with TRBD1 matching over 7 bases. After removal of 3 bases from V and 6 bases from J, the junction contained 14 bases not matched to a gene. Germline V gene data show CDR1 as SGHRS and CDR2 as YFSETQ. The CDR3 is made up of 16 amino acids. CDR3 sequence (DNA): TGCGCCAGCAGCTATGGTGAATCGCCCGGGACAGCTGAAGCTTTCTTT. This translates into CASSYGESPGTAEAFF.

As for this clone: An end of the junction does not agree with germline; a read error may underlie this. DNA of the CDR3: TGTGCTAGTAGTATCGGGACAGGGGACTCACCCCTCCACTTT. Protein sequence: CASSIGTGDSPLHF. The chain uses TRBV19 and TRBJ1-6; 10 bases are shared with TRBD1. This CDR3 is built from 14 residues. CDR1 is LNHDA, CDR2 SQIVND, per germline (reference sequence).

This clone was detected only a few times. This chain connects TRBV25-1 to TRBJ1-1; D uncertain. The CDR3 has 13 amino acids. Trimming removed 3 bases at V and 9 bases at J, with 14 bases between. The germline V gene encodes CDR1 MGHDK and CDR2 SYGVNS. In DNA, the CDR3 is TGTGCCAGCAGTGAGCCGGGGTTGAGGAAAGCTTTCTTT. Encoded protein: CASSEPGLRKAFF.

CDR3 in amino acids: CSVGGGQGNYGYTF. Here the CDR3 DNA reads TGCAGCGTGGGGGGCGGACAGGGGAACTATGGCTACACCTTC. V and J are TRBV29-1 and TRBJ1-2; the match to TRBD1 covers 9 bases. From germline, CDR1 is SQVTM and CDR2 ANQGSEA. This CDR3 region has 14 residues. The ends lost 6 bases at V and 2 bases at J; junction bases unmatched: 7.

This clone was seen only a few times. The V gene is TRBV5-1, the J gene TRBJ2-3; D might be TRBD1 (6 bases). V was cut by 0 bases and J by 1 base, with 15 bases left in between. This CDR3 has 17 residues. CDR1 is SGHRS, CDR2 YFSETQ, per germline. The CDR3 DNA sequence: TGCGCCAGCAGCTTGGCCCGTGGTTCAGGGGGCACAGATACGCAGTATTTT. This sequence encodes CASSLARGSGGTDTQYF.

The chain joins TRBV7-2 to TRBJ2-7; 10 bases align to TRBD1. The CDR3 totals 15 residues. Germline V gene data show CDR1 as SGHTA and CDR2 as FQGNSA. The junction had 9 bases not matched to a gene; V was cut back by 4 bases and J by 6 bases. CDR3 DNA: TGTGCCAGCAGCTGGACCGGGACAGGGGCTTCCGAGCAGTACGTC. Translating it yields CASSWTGTGASEQYV.